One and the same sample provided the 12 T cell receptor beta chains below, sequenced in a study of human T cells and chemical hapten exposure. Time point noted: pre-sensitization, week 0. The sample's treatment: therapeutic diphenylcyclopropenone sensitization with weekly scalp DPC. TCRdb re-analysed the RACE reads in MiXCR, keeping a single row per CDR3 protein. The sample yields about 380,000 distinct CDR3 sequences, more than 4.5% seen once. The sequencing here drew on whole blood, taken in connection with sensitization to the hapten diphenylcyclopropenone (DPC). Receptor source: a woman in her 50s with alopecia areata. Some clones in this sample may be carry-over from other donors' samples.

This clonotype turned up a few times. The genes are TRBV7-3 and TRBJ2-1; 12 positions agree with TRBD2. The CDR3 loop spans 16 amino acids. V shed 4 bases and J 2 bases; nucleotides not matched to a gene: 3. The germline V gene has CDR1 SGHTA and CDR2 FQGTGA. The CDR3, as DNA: TGTGCCAGCAGCTGGACTAGCGGGGACGCCTACAATGAGCAGTTCTTC. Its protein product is CASSWTSGDAYNEQFF.

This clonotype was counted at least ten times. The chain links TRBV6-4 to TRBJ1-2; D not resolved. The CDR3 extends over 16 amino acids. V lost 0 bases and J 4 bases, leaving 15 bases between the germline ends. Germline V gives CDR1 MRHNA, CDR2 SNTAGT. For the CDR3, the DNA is TGTGCCAGCAGTGACTCAGCAGGTTCCTCCCTCTATGGCTACACCTTC. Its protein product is CASSDSAGSSLYGYTF.

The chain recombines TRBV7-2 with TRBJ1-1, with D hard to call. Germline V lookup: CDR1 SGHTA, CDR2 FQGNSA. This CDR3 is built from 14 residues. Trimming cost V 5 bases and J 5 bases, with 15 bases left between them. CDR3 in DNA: TGTGCCAGCAGCCCAACTCCGTCGGTGACTGAAGCTTTCTTT. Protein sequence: CASSPTPSVTEAFF.

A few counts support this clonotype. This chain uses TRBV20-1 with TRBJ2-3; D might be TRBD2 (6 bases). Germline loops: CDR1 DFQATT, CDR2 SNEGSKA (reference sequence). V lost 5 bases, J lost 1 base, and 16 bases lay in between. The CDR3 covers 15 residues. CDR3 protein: CSAHPPSAGTDTQYF. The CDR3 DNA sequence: TGCAGTGCTCACCCCCCTAGCGCCGGCACAGATACGCAGTATTTT.

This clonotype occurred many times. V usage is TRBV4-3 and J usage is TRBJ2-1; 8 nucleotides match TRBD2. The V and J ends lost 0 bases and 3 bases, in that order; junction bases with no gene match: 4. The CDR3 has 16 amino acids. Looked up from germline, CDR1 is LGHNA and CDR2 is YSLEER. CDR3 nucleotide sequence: TGCGCCAGCAGCCAAGATAGCGGGGAAGTCTACAATGAGCAGTTCTTC. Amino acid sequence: CASSQDSGEVYNEQFF.

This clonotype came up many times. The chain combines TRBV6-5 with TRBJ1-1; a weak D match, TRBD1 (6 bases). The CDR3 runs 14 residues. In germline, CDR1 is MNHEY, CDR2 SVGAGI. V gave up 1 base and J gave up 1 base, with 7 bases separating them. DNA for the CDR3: TGTGCCAGCAGTTACTTGGACAGGAACACTGAAGCTTTCTTT. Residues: CASSYLDRNTEAFF.

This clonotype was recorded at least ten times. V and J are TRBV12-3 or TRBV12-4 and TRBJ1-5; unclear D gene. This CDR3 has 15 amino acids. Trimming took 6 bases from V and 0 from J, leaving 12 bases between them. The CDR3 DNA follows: TGTGCCAGCAGGGAGATCGGGGATAGCAATCAGCCCCAGCATTTT. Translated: CASREIGDSNQPQHF.

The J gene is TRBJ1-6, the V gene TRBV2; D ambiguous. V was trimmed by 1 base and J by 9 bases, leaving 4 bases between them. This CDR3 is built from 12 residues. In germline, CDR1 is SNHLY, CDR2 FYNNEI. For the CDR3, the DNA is TGTGCCAGCAGTGAAGGGCTTTCACCCCTCCACTTT. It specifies CASSEGLSPLHF.

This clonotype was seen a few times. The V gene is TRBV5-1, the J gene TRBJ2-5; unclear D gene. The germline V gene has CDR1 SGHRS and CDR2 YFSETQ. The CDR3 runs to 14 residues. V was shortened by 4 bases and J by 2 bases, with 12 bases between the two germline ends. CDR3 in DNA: TGCGCCAGCAGCCCGGTCGTCGGGCAAGAGACCCAGTACTTC. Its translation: CASSPVVGQETQYF.

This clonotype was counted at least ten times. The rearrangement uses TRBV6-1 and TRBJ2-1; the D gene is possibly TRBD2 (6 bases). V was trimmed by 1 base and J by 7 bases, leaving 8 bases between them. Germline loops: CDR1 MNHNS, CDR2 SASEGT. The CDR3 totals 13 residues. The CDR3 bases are TGTGCCAGCAGTGAAGTTGGAGGGAATGAGCAGTTCTTC. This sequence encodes CASSEVGGNEQFF.

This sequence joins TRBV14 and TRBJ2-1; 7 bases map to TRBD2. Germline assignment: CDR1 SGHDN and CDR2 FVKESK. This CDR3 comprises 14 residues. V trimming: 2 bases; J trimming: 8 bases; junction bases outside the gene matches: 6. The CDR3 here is CASSQIEGRDEQFF. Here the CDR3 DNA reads TGTGCCAGCAGCCAAATTGAGGGGAGGGATGAGCAGTTCTTC. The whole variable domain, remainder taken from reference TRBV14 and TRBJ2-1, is EAGVTQFPSHSVIEKGQTVTLRCDPISGHDNLYWYRRVMGKEIKFLLHFVKESKQDESGMPNNRFLAERTGGTYSTLKVQPAELEDSGVYFCASSQIEGRDEQFFGPGTRLTVL.

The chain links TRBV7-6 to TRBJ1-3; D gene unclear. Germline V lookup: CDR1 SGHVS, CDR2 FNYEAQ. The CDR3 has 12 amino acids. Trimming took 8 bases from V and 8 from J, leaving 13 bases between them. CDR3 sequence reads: CASAFRNHTIYF. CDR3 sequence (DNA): TGTGCCAGCGCATTTAGAAACCACACCATATATTTT.